This TCR beta chain was retrieved from a study of blood T cell repertoires in COVID-19. The V and J ends lost 2 bases and 0 bases respectively, with 5 bases between them. This CDR3 is 15 amino acids long. Germline V gene sequence: CDR1 MGHRA, CDR2 YSYEKL. Repertoires were generated with immunoSEQ multiplex PCR, while TCRdb's copy carries only in-frame clones and drops some. The sample yields a few hundred thousand clones, around 86% seen once. This clone has just one count. Material: PBMCs or T cells enriched from blood (not recorded which). The origin of this receptor is a man aged 40-50 years who had recovered from COVID-19. The rearrangement links TRBV4-1 to TRBJ1-6; D not certain. CDR3 DNA sequence: TGCGCCAGCAGCCAATGGAGCTCCTATAATTCACCCCTCCACTTT. Translating it yields CASSQWSSYNSPLHF.